This T cell receptor (beta chain) was captured in a study of blood T cell repertoires in COVID-19. Study-wide background: Sample material is recorded as cDNA or gDNA derived from T cells, B-cell-depleted T cells, or PBMCs.

Of note for this clone: The same CDR3 can be traced to other DNA sequences in this sample.

This CDR3 has 14 amino acids. Germline V gene data show CDR1 as SGHVS and CDR2 as FQNEAQ. Trimming left V 1 base short and J 2 bases short, with 8 bases between. As handled by the study authors: Nucleated cell counts were estimated from reference gene primer amplification. Assay used: immunoSEQ multiplex PCR; TCRdb lists only in-frame clones, some missing. V, J and clone size are those of that table, while D and trimming were read from the DNA. The sample lists about 120,000 clones, about 70% seen once, with around 5.2% in the top ten. The clonotype comes from a man aged 60-69 years with acute or convalescent COVID-19. This sequence joins TRBV7-8 and TRBJ1-2, with D possibly being TRBD1 (5 bases). The sequenced material came from peripheral blood. For the CDR3, the DNA is TGTGCCAGCAGCTTAGATGCAGGGAACTATGGCTACACCTTC. This gives the protein CASSLDAGNYGYTF.